This T cell receptor beta chain was recovered during a study of a mutant IDH1 vaccine in newly diagnosed glioma. At the level of the study: Sex distribution of treated patients was about 60% male and roughly 40% female; mean age was around 40 years. The earlier regimen, radiotherapy, temozolomide, or both, was most often both.

Method: immunoSEQ multiplex PCR; TCRdb's copy keeps in-frame clones and lacks some. The profile shows under 150,000 clones, under 90% of them singletons. Specified time point: week 11, during vaccination. It was 300 ug of mutant IDH1 20-mer peptide that made up each vaccine dose, given with topical imiquimod. The study's findings and limits: Researchers report vaccine-induced immune responses in approximately 93% of patients.

CDR3 length: 14 residues. Per germline, CDR1 SQVTM and CDR2 ANQGSEA. V trimming: 7 bases; J trimming: 2 bases; junction bases outside the gene matches: 8. A few counts support this clone. No antigen is known for it. This TCR derives from a woman aged 45 to 65 with glioma. The chain employs TRBV29-1 and TRBJ2-7; 10 nucleotides match TRBD2. The material was PBMCs, obtained from a glioma patient whose treatment included an IDH1 peptide vaccine. The DNA of the CDR3 is TGCAGCGCCATGGGTAGCGGGAGGACCTACGAGCAGTACTTC. Translating it yields CSAMGSGRTYEQYF.